The clone carrying this T cell receptor beta chain was seen a handful of times. Its matching antigen is unknown. Treg sorting used a CD4+CD25+CD127-/low gate. Germline CDR1 and CDR2: SGHTA and FQGNSA. The J segment lost 4 bases and the V segment lost 7 bases, leaving 4 bases of the junction unmatched. The length of the CDR3 is 13 residues. After constant-region reverse-primer amplification, full-length variable regions underwent semi-nested PCR with Nested Universal Primer A. TCRdb re-derived calls from the 5' RACE reads in MiXCR, one entry per CDR3 protein. The sample contains approximately 57,000 distinct CDR3 sequences, about 20% of which appear only once. General study points: Tumor Treg TCRs overlapped most with tumor naive CD4+ cells. In terms of TCR gene usage, tumor memory CD4+ T cells clustered together with blood and lymph node memory CD4+ cells, as well as with lymph node naive CD4+ cells. Whole repertoires were not studied in the larger cohort, only one V-J beta rearrangement.

V gene TRBV7-2 combines with J gene TRBJ2-1, with 7 bases identical to TRBD1. The sequence was obtained from a female donor with breast cancer. The sequenced material came from tumor-infiltrating Tregs sorted from the breast tumor. CDR3 region: CASIRDSYNEQFF. CDR3 nucleotide sequence: TGTGCCAGCATACGGGACAGTTACAATGAGCAGTTCTTC. The full variable domain, rest sourced from reference TRBV7-2 and TRBJ2-1, is GAGVSQSPSNKVTEKGKDVELRCDPISGHTALYWYRQSLGQGLEFLIYFQGNSAPDKSGLPSDRFSAERTGGSVSTLTIQRTQQEDSAVYLCASIRDSYNEQFFGPGTRLTVL.